The T cell receptor beta chain under discussion was sequenced for a study of blood T cell repertoires in COVID-19. With 4 bases clipped from V and 2 bases from J, the junction kept 11 bases outside the gene matches. CDR1 SGHNT and CDR2 YYREEE come from the germline V gene (reference sequence). The CDR3 has 16 amino acids. This clone has just a few counts. Clones were sequenced by immunoSEQ multiplex PCR, and TCRdb holds only the in-frame ones, with some missing. This sample has 55,000 to 90,000 clones, with around nine tenths found just once. This chain connects TRBV5-4 to TRBJ2-5, with 7 bases identical to TRBD2. The clonotype comes from a human donor in a cohort sampled during active COVID-19. Input material: peripheral blood. The CDR3 nucleotides read TGTGCCAGCAGCCTCGCTGGGGCTAGCGGACAAGAGACCCAGTACTTC. It encodes CASSLAGASGQETQYF. Supplemented by reference TRBV5-4 and TRBJ2-5, the full variable domain reads ETGVTQSPTHLIKTRGQQVTLRCSSQSGHNTVSWYQQALGQGPQFIFQYYREEENGRGNFPPRFSGLQFPNYSSELNVNALELDDSALYLCASSLAGASGQETQYFGPGTRLLVL.